This paragraph reports one T cell receptor beta chain. Its cognate antigen is unknown. CDR3 size: 14 residues. Germline V CDR1 and CDR2: WSHSY, SAAADI. Germline trimming cut 3 bases from V and 3 bases from J; bases unmatched to any gene: 5. The entry originates in a study of blood T cells in healthy people across ages. Study-wide points: Long-lived donors had more naive CD4+ cells and higher diversity than aged donors.

The use of a sample-barcoded 5' primer and a J-beta primer mix characterized a second PCR of roughly 6 to 11 cycles. Each CDR3 protein is one row after TCRdb ran MiXCR on the 5' RACE reads. The data show 920,000 or so distinct CDR3 sequences, roughly 45% seen once. Sequencing was carried out using blood. This TCR derives from a woman aged 55-69 years in good health. The chain combines TRBV10-2 with TRBJ2-7, with TRBD1 matching 7 bases. CDR3 bases: TGCGCCAGCAGTGAAGGGCAGGGGGACTACGAGCAGTACTTC. This gives the protein CASSEGQGDYEQYF.